This T cell receptor (beta chain) was captured in a study of beta chain features in type 1 diabetes. Findings and caveats of the study: Whether TCRB rearrangement is influenced by HLA type was left unresolved in this analysis. For patients, the naive, central memory and Treg TCRB repertoires appeared more alike than for healthy donors. All four CD4+ subsets of Type 1 diabetes patients contained TCRB CDR3s that were moderately but significantly shorter.

In regard to this clone: Its antigen is unidentified.

Expressed TCRB transcripts got sequenced, as all isolated RNA was reverse transcribed. Deep immunoSEQ sequencing covered naive, central memory and regulatory T cell samples. Produced via immunoSEQ multiplex PCR; TCRdb's table is partial and in-frame only. The repertoire consists of about 260,000 clones, with just over 20% occurring once and the leading ten covering around 0.03%. Germline loops: CDR1 SNHLY, CDR2 FYNNEI. Trimming removed 8 bases from V and 2 bases from J, with 15 bases in between. The CDR3 runs to 14 residues. Researchers reported sorting CD4+ naive, central memory, regulatory and stem cell-like memory cells via CD45RO/CCR7/CD25/CD127/CD95/CD27.

The genes are TRBV2 and TRBJ1-2, with D possibly TRBD1 on 5 matching bases. This sequence originates from a woman in her forties with type 1 diabetes. Sequenced: naive CD4+ T cells from blood. CDR3 residues: CASVGAGGNYGYTF. The CDR3 region has the DNA TGTGCCAGCGTTGGGGCCGGAGGGAACTATGGCTACACCTTC.